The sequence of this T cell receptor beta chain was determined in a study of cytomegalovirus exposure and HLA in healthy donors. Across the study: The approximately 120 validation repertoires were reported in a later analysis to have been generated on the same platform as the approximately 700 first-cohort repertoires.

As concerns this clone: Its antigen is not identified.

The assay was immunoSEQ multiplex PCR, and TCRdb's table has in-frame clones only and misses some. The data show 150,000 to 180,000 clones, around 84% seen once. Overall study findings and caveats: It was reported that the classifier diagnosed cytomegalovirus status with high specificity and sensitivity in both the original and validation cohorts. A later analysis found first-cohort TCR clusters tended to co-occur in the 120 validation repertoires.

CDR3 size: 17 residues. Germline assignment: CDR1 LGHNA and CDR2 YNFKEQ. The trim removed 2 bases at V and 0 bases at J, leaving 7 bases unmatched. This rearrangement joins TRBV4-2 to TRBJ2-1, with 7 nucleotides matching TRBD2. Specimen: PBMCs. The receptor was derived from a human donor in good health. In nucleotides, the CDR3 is TGTGCCAGCAGCCAAACGCTAGCGGCATTCTCCTACAATGAGCAGTTCTTC. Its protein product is CASSQTLAAFSYNEQFF.